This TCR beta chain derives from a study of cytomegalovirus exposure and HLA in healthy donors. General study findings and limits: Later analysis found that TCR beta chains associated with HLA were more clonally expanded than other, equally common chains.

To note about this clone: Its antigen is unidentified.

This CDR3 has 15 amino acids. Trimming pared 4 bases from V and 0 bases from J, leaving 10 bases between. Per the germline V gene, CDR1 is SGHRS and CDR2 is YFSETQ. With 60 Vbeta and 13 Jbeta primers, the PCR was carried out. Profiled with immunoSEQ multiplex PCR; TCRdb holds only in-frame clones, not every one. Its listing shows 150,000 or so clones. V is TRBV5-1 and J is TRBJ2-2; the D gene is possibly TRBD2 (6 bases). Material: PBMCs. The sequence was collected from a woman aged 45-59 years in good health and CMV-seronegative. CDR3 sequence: CASSPGTSNTGELFF. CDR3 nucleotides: TGCGCCAGCAGCCCCGGGACTTCGAACACCGGGGAGCTGTTTTTT.